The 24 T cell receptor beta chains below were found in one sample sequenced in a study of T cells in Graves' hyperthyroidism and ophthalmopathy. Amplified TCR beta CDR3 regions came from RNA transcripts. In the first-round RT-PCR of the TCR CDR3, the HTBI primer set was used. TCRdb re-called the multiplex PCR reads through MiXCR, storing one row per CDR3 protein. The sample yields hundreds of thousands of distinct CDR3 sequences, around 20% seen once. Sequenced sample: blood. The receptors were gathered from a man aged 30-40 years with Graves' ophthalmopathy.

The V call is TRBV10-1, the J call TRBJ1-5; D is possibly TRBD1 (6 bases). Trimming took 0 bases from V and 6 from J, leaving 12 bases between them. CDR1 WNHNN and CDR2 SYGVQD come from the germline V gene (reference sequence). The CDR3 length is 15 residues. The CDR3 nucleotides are TGCGCCAGCAGTGAGTCGACAGGAGGGGGTCAGCCCCAGCATTTT. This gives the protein CASSESTGGGQPQHF.

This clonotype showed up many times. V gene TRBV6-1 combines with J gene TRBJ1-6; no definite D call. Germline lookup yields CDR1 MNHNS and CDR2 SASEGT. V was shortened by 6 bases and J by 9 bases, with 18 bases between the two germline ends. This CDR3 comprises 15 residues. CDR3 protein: CASSQLMVNPSPLHF. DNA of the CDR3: TGTGCCAGCAGCCAGTTGATGGTGAACCCTTCACCCCTCCACTTT.

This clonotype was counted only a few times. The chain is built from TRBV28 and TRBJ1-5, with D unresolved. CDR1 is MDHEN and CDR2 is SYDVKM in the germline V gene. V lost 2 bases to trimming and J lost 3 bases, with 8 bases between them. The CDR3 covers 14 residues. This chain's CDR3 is CASSLPANNQPQHF. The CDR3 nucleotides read TGTGCCAGCAGTTTACCAGCCAACAATCAGCCCCAGCATTTT.

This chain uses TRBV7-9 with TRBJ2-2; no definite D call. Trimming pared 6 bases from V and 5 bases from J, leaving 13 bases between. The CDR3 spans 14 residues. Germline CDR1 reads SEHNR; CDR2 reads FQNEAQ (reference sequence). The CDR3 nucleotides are TGTGCCAGCAGTCCCGTTCTAGGGACCGGGGAGCTGTTTTTT. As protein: CASSPVLGTGELFF.

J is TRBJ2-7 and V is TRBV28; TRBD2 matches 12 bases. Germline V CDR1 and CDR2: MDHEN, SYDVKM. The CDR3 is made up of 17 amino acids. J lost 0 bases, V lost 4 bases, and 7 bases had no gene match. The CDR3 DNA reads TGTGCCAGCAGTTCCCCACAGACTAGCGGGAGCTCCTACGAGCAGTACTTC. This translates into CASSSPQTSGSSYEQYF.

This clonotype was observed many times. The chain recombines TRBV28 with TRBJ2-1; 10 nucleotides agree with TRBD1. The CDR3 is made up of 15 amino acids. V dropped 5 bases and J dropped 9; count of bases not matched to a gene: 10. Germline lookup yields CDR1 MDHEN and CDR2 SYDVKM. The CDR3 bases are TGTGCCAGCAGTCCCGGGACAGGGGATGTCGGTGAGCAGTTCTTC. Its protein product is CASSPGTGDVGEQFF.

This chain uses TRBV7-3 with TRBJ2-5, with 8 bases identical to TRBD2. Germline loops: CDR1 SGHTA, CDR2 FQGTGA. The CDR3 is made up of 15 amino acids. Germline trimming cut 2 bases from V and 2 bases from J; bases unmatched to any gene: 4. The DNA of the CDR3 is TGTGCCAGCAGCTTAGGACCTAGCGGGCAAGAGACCCAGTACTTC. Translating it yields CASSLGPSGQETQYF.

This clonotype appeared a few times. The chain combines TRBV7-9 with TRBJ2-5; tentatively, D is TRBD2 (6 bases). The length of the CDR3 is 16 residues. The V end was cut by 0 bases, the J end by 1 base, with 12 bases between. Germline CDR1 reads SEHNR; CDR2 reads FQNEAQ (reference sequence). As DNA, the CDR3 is TGTGCCAGCAGCTTAGCAGGGCAGGGAGGCCAAGAGACCCAGTACTTC. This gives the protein CASSLAGQGGQETQYF.

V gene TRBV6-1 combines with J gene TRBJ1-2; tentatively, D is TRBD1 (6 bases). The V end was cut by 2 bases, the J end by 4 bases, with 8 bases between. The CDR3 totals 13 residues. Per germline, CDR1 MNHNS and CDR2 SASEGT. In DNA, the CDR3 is TGTGCCAGCAGTGAAAAGGACAGCTATGGCTACACCTTC. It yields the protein CASSEKDSYGYTF.

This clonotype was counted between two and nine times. As DNA, the CDR3 is TGTGCCAGCAGCGCTCAGGGACTAGCGAACGAGCAGTACTTC. It encodes CASSAQGLANEQYF. This chain links TRBV9 with TRBJ2-7, with 10 bases matching TRBD2. After removal of 3 bases from V and 5 bases from J, the junction contained 5 bases not matched to a gene. The CDR3 has 14 residues. The V gene's germline CDR1 is SGDLS and CDR2 YYNGEE.

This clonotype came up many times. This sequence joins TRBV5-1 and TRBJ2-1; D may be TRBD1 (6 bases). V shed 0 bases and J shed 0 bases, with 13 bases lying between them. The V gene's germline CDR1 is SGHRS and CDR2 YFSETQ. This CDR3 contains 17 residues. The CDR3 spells CASSLDGQGPSYNEQFF. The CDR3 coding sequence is TGCGCCAGCAGCTTGGATGGGCAGGGGCCCTCCTACAATGAGCAGTTCTTC.

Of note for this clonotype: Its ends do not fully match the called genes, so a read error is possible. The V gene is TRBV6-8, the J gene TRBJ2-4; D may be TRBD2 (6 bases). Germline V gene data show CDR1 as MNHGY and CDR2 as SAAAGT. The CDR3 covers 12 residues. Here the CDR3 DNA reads TGTGCCAGCTCAATGCGGGGTAACATTCGGTACTTC. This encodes CASSMRGNIRYF.

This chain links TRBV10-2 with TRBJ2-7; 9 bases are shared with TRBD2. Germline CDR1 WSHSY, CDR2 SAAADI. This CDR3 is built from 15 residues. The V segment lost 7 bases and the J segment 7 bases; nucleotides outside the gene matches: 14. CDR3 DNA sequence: TGCGCCAGCATGACTATGCGGGAGGGCCAGAGGGAGCAGTACTTC. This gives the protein CASMTMREGQREQYF.

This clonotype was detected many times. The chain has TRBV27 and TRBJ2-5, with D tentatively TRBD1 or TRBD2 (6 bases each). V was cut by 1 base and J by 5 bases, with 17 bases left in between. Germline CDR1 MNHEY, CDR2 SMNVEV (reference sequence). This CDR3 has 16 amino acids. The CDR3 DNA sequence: TGTGCCAGCAGTTTATTGGCTAGCGCGAGGGGGGAGACCCAGTACTTC. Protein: CASSLLASARGETQYF.

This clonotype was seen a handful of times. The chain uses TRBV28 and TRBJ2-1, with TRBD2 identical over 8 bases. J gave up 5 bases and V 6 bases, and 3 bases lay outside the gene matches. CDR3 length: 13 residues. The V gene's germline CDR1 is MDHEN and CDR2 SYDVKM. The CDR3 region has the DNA TGTGCCAGCAGCCCAGCGGGGGACAATGAGCAGTTCTTC. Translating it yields CASSPAGDNEQFF.

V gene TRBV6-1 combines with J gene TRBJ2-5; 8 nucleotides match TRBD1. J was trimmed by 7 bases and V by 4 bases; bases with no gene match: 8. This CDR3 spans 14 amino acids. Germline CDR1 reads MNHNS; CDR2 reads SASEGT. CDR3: CASSADRDPRTQYF. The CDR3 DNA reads TGTGCCAGCAGTGCGGACAGGGACCCTCGGACCCAGTACTTC.

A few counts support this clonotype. The DNA of the CDR3 is TGTGCCAGCAGGCCCACAGGTTGGGACACCGGGGAGCTGTTTTTT. The encoded protein is CASRPTGWDTGELFF. The chain has TRBV27 and TRBJ2-2; D possibly corresponds to TRBD1 (5 bases). Trimming cost V 6 bases and J 3 bases, with 14 bases left between them. The CDR3 extends over 15 amino acids. CDR1 and CDR2 from the germline V gene are MNHEY and SMNVEV (reference sequence).

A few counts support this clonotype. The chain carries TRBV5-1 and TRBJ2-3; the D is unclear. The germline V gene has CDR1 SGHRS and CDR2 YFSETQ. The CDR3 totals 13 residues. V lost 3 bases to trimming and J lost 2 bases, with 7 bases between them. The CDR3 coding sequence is TGCGCCAGCAGCTACCTGGACACAGATACGCAGTATTTT. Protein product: CASSYLDTDTQYF.

The CDR3 region has the DNA TGCGCCAGCAGCTTGATTGCGGGAAACCAAGAGACCCAGTACTTC. It codes for CASSLIAGNQETQYF. The chain uses TRBV5-1 and TRBJ2-5; TRBD2 might be the D (6 bases). The ends were cut back, 1 base at V and 0 bases at J, with 10 bases in the middle. The CDR3 length is 15 residues. CDR1 is SGHRS, CDR2 YFSETQ, per germline.

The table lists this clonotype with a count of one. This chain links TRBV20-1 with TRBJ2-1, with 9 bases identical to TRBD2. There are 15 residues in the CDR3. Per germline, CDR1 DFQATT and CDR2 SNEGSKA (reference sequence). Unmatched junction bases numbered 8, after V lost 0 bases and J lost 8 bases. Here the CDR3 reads CSARDLAGGVHEQFF. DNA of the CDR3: TGCAGTGCTAGAGATTTGGCGGGAGGGGTTCATGAGCAGTTCTTC.

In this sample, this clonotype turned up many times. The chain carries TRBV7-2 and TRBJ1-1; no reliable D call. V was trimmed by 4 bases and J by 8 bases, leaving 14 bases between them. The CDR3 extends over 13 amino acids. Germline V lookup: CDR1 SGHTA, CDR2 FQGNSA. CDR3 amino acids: CASSSGIQTEAFF. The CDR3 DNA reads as TGTGCCAGCAGCTCCGGCATCCAAACCGAAGCTTTCTTT.

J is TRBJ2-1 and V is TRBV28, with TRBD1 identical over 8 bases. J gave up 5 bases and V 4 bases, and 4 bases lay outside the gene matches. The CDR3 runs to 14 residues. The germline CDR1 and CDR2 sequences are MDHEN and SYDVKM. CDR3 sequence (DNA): TGTGCCAGCAGTTCGACAGGGGCTGACAATGAGCAGTTCTTC. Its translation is CASSSTGADNEQFF.

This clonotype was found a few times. The CDR3 DNA sequence: TGCAGTGCTAGGGGGGCATGGGGCCCGGCGGGAGAGACCCAGTACTTC. This gives the protein CSARGAWGPAGETQYF. This chain uses TRBV20-1 with TRBJ2-5, with D possibly TRBD1 on 6 matching bases. Germline CDR1 is DFQATT and CDR2 is SNEGSKA (reference sequence). The CDR3 runs to 16 residues. The germline V and J ends were trimmed by 3 bases and 4 bases, with 21 bases remaining between them.

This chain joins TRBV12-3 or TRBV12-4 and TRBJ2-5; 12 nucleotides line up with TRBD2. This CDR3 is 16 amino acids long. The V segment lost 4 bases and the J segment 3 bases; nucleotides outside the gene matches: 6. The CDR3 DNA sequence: TGTGCCAGCAGTTCCCCCGGACTAGCGGGAAAAGAGACCCAGTACTTC. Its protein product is CASSSPGLAGKETQYF.